The 12 T cell receptor beta chains below were found in one sample sequenced in a study of cytotoxic CD8 clonotypes in ibrutinib-treated CLL. Data came from immunoSEQ multiplex PCR; TCRdb stores just in-frame clones and leaves some out. The sample includes approximately 190,000 clones, roughly 65% seen only once; the top ten take about 6.4%. The sequences come from PBMCs, collected after 12 months of ibrutinib treatment. These receptors originate from a human donor with chronic lymphocytic leukemia.

The genes are TRBV5-1 and TRBJ2-1; D not resolved. Trimming stripped 3 bases from V and 5 bases from J, with 12 bases between. The germline gives CDR1 SGHRS, CDR2 YFSETQ. This CDR3 region has 14 residues. The CDR3, as DNA: TGCGCCAGCAGCTCGACGACACCGCACAATGAGCAGTTCTTC. This codes for CASSSTTPHNEQFF. Looking up the rest from reference TRBV5-1 and TRBJ2-1 gives the full variable domain: KAGVTQTPRYLIKTRGQQVTLSCSPISGHRSVSWYQQTPGQGLQFLFEYFSETQRNKGNFPGRFSGRQFSNSRSEMNVSTLELGDSALYLCASSSTTPHNEQFFGPGTRLTVL.

The V gene is TRBV13, the J gene TRBJ2-4, with 8 bases that match TRBD1. Trimming at V came to 2 bases and at J to 2 bases, leaving 11 bases not matched to a gene. From germline, CDR1 is PRHDT and CDR2 FYEKMQ (reference sequence). The CDR3 totals 18 residues. For the CDR3, the DNA is TGTGCCAGCAGCTTAAGCTATCCAGGGGGCCCGTCCAAAAACATTCAGTACTTC. This gives the protein CASSLSYPGGPSKNIQYF. The full variable domain, with the rest looked up from reference TRBV13 and TRBJ2-4, is AAGVIQSPRHLIKEKRETATLKCYPIPRHDTVYWYQQGPGQDPQFLISFYEKMQSDKGSIPDRFSAQQFSDYHSELNMSSLELGDSALYFCASSLSYPGGPSKNIQYFGAGTRLSVL.

For the CDR3, the DNA is TGTGCCAGCAGCGCATACAGGGGAACTAGCGGGATCTACGAGCAGTACTTC. Its protein product is CASSAYRGTSGIYEQYF. This chain uses TRBV9 with TRBJ2-7; 10 bases match TRBD2. The CDR3 has 17 residues. J lost 3 bases, V lost 3 bases, and 12 bases had no gene match. Germline-derived CDR1 and CDR2 are SGDLS and YYNGEE.

The chain combines TRBV30 with TRBJ1-1, with D hard to call. Looked up from germline, CDR1 is GTSNPN and CDR2 is SVGIG (reference sequence). The ends were cut back, 8 bases at V and 4 bases at J, with 17 bases in the middle. The CDR3 extends over 13 amino acids. The CDR3 nucleotides read TGTGCCCGCGAGGAAAACGGTGGCACTGAAGCTTTCTTT. Translated, it gives CAREENGGTEAFF.

The J gene is TRBJ2-3, the V gene TRBV5-1, with D unresolved. This CDR3 is built from 12 residues. Germline loops: CDR1 SGHRS, CDR2 YFSETQ. The V and J ends lost 0 bases and 4 bases respectively, with 3 bases between them. The CDR3, as DNA: TGCGCCAGCAGCTTGGTATCAGATACGCAGTATTTT. Its translation: CASSLVSDTQYF.

This clone was seen only once. The V call is TRBV30, the J call TRBJ2-7; TRBD1 aligns across 8 bases. There are 16 residues in the CDR3. The germline gives CDR1 GTSNPN, CDR2 SVGIG (reference sequence). Losses at the gene ends were 5 bases for V and 3 bases for J; bases not matched to a gene: 15. The DNA of the CDR3 is TGTGCCTGGTCCCCCCCACTTGGCAGGGGGCACTACGAGCAGTACTTC. Translating gives CAWSPPLGRGHYEQYF.

This chain links TRBV5-1 with TRBJ2-3, with 7 positions matching TRBD2. V gave up 0 bases and J gave up 5 bases; unmatched junction bases: 6. The CDR3 contains 15 residues. CDR1 is SGHRS, CDR2 YFSETQ, per germline. The CDR3 DNA sequence: TGCGCCAGCAGCTTGGGGGCGGGAGTAAAAGATACGCAGTATTTT. It specifies CASSLGAGVKDTQYF. Complete variable domain (other parts from reference TRBV5-1 and TRBJ2-3): KAGVTQTPRYLIKTRGQQVTLSCSPISGHRSVSWYQQTPGQGLQFLFEYFSETQRNKGNFPGRFSGRQFSNSRSEMNVSTLELGDSALYLCASSLGAGVKDTQYFGPGTRLTVL.

V gene TRBV7-2 combines with J gene TRBJ2-2, with D possibly matching TRBD2 (6 bases). The germline CDR1 and CDR2 sequences are SGHTA and FQGNSA. The CDR3 covers 16 residues. V was pared by 1 base and J by 3 bases, with 12 bases between. CDR3 sequence: CASSLVGGRYTGELFF. CDR3 nucleotides: TGTGCCAGCAGCTTAGTCGGAGGGAGGTACACCGGGGAGCTGTTTTTT. Filled out from reference TRBV7-2 and TRBJ2-2, the complete variable domain reads GAGVSQSPSNKVTEKGKDVELRCDPISGHTALYWYRQSLGQGLEFLIYFQGNSAPDKSGLPSDRFSAERTGGSVSTLTIQRTQQEDSAVYLCASSLVGGRYTGELFFGEGSRLTVL.

This chain links TRBV11-2 with TRBJ1-1; tentatively, D is TRBD1 (5 bases). The germline V and J ends were trimmed by 7 bases and 2 bases, with 14 bases remaining between them. The CDR3 is made up of 14 amino acids. CDR1 and CDR2 from the germline V gene are SGHAT and FQNNGV. CDR3 residues: CASTYPGANTEAFF. In DNA form, the CDR3 reads TGTGCCAGCACCTACCCCGGGGCCAACACTGAAGCTTTCTTT.

The gene calls are TRBV11-3 and TRBJ1-2; D not resolved. V gave up 2 bases and J gave up 0 bases, with 13 bases separating them. Germline-derived CDR1 and CDR2 are SGHNT and YENEEA. The CDR3 runs 16 residues. The CDR3: CASSLIGSVANYGYTF. The CDR3 DNA reads TGTGCCAGCAGCTTAATCGGATCGGTAGCTAACTATGGCTACACCTTC. Full variable domain (rest looked up from reference TRBV11-3 and TRBJ1-2): EAGVVQSPRYKIIEKKQPVAFWCNPISGHNTLYWYLQNLGQGPELLIRYENEEAVDDSQLPKDRFSAERLKGVDSTLKIQPAELGDSAVYLCASSLIGSVANYGYTFGSGTRLTVV.

This chain connects TRBV5-1 to TRBJ1-1; 7 bases agree with TRBD1. The CDR3 runs to 13 residues. Per the germline V gene, CDR1 is SGHRS and CDR2 is YFSETQ. J was trimmed by 5 bases and V by 5 bases; bases with no gene match: 6. CDR3 loop: CASRPPGGTEAFF. As DNA, the CDR3 is TGCGCCAGCAGACCCCCAGGGGGAACTGAAGCTTTCTTT.

At least ten counts were recorded for this clone. The rearrangement joins TRBV21-1 to TRBJ2-7; TRBD2 was called by the table and not checked on the DNA. TRBV21-1 is labeled a pseudogene. The CDR3 length is 14 residues. In DNA, the CDR3 is TGTGCCAGCAGCAAAGGCTGGGGACTCTACGAGCAGTACTTC. Translated: CASSKGWGLYEQYF.